This is a list of T cell receptor beta chains from one sample in a study of siplizumab effects on memory and regulatory T cells. Some clones are missing from TCRdb's copy, which holds only in-frame ones; the method was immunoSEQ multiplex PCR. The repertoire holds around 100,000 clones, with roughly 93% as singletons. Material: Tregs sorted from blood. Every receptor here comes from a human donor in good health. Each CDR3 is given without its conserved first and last residue. Each record gives: J gene, V gene, CDR3 protein.

TRBJ1-1 TRBV10-2 ASSELGGLGGVNTEAF
TRBJ2-1 TRBV9 ASSVAPGLSYNEQF
TRBJ1-1 TRBV19 ASSSTGMTEAF
TRBJ1-1 TRBV5-1 ASSDGTANTEAF
TRBJ2-1 TRBV10-3 AIQGQGINEQF
TRBJ2-3 TRBV9 ASSPIFGELDTQY
TRBJ2-3 TRBV27 ASRAGLTDTQY
TRBJ2-5 TRBV18 ASSPSGTPGTQY
TRBJ1-3 TRBV4-2 ASSTGGRGNTIY
TRBJ2-7 TRBV27 ASRLGYEQY
TRBJ2-1 TRBV6-5 ASSYPMDREHEQF
TRBJ2-7 TRBV5-1 ASSLQTSGRGGPVGQY
TRBJ2-1 TRBV6-6 ASRQGYNEQF
TRBJ2-4 TRBV11-3 ASSREGQNIQY
TRBJ1-1 TRBV7-9 ASSLWGMNTEAF
TRBJ2-7 TRBV5-1 ASSIGGTGVGEQY
TRBJ2-3 TRBV5-1 ASRHQATSTDTQY
TRBJ2-3 TRBV6-1 ASRWFPGPQY
TRBJ2-7 TRBV18 ASSPLPRFQEQY
TRBJ2-7 TRBV25-1 ASSDPTTGAYEQY
TRBJ1-6 TRBV28 ASSLMLSSTYNSPLH
TRBJ2-3 TRBV12-5 ASGLTRTDTQY